Shown below are 20 T cell receptor beta chains from a single sample sequenced in a study of blood T cell repertoires in COVID-19. Using immunoSEQ multiplex PCR, the repertoire was profiled, and TCRdb retains in-frame clones only, with some absent. The sample includes 20,000 to 30,000 clones, roughly 90% of them seen just once. The sample taken for sequencing was peripheral blood. Receptors originate from a man between 65 and 85 years old with acute or convalescent COVID-19.

This chain connects TRBV28 to TRBJ1-5; weak D call: TRBD1 (6 bases). This CDR3 is built from 16 residues. Trimming left V 1 base short and J 6 bases short, with 16 bases between. Per germline, CDR1 MDHEN and CDR2 SYDVKM. The CDR3: CASSLLLQGRGQPQHF. The CDR3 nucleotides read TGTGCCAGCAGTTTATTACTCCAGGGGCGAGGTCAGCCCCAGCATTTT.

V usage is TRBV9 and J usage is TRBJ1-2; maybe TRBD1 (5 bases). Trimming left V 5 bases short and J 4 bases short, with 9 bases between. There are 12 residues in the CDR3. The germline gives CDR1 SGDLS, CDR2 YYNGEE. The chain's CDR3 is CASSPGGYGYTF. DNA of the CDR3: TGTGCCAGCAGTCCCGGGGGCTATGGCTACACCTTC. The variable domain in full, completed from reference TRBV9 and TRBJ1-2, reads DSGVTQTPKHLITATGQRVTLRCSPRSGDLSVYWYQQSLDQGLQFLIQYYNGEERAKGNILERFSAQQFPDLHSELNLSSLELGDSALYFCASSPGGYGYTFGSGTRLTVV.

This clone was picked up a small number of times. The chain couples TRBV19 to TRBJ1-4; D uncertain. The germline V gene has CDR1 LNHDA and CDR2 SQIVND (reference sequence). The CDR3 totals 15 residues. V was clipped by 6 bases and J by 0 bases, with 11 bases between them. The CDR3 region is CASSRTAATNEKLFF. The CDR3 DNA reads as TGTGCCAGTAGCCGAACAGCCGCAACTAATGAAAAACTGTTTTTT.

This clone was recorded once. The chain recombines TRBV7-9 with TRBJ2-5, with TRBD1 matching 9 bases. The CDR3 is 16 amino acids. CDR1 and CDR2 (germline): SEHNR, FQNEAQ (reference sequence). Trimming at V came to 5 bases and at J to 5 bases, leaving 12 bases not matched to a gene. DNA of the CDR3: TGTGCCAGCAGCCATGTCCCGGGACAGGGCATGGAGACCCAGTACTTC. It yields the protein CASSHVPGQGMETQYF.

V is TRBV3-1 (or the pseudogene TRBV3-2) and J is TRBJ1-6; possibly TRBD1 for D (5 bases). V lost 0 bases and J 10 bases, leaving 10 bases between the germline ends. From germline, CDR1 is LGHDT and CDR2 YNNKEL (reference sequence). CDR3 length equals 14 residues. CDR3 nucleotides: TGTGCCAGCAGCCAAGATAGGCGGGGCTCACCCCTCCACTTT. Amino acids: CASSQDRRGSPLHF.

CDR3 coding DNA: TGTGCCAGCAGTTACTCCGGGACAGGGAATTCCTACGAGCAGTACTTC. Its protein product is CASSYSGTGNSYEQYF. V is TRBV6-6 and J is TRBJ2-7, with 9 bases matching TRBD1. J was trimmed by 1 base and V by 0 bases; bases with no gene match: 4. Germline V CDR1 and CDR2: MNHNY, SVGAGI (reference sequence). This CDR3 contains 16 residues.

The chain employs TRBV4-3 and TRBJ2-5, with D hard to call. This CDR3 region has 13 residues. Germline-derived CDR1 and CDR2 are LGHNA and YSLEER. The germline V and J ends were trimmed by 0 bases and 4 bases, with 6 bases remaining between them. The chain's CDR3 is CASSQDIRETQYF. The CDR3 DNA sequence: TGCGCCAGCAGCCAAGATATCAGAGAGACCCAGTACTTC.

In this sample, this clone turned up once. The CDR3 protein is CASSLGWGASGDNEQFF. CDR3 nucleotide sequence: TGTGCCAGCAGCTTAGGATGGGGGGCTAGCGGGGACAATGAGCAGTTCTTC. The chain is built from TRBV7-6 and TRBJ2-1; 9 bases map to TRBD2. The V gene's germline CDR1 is SGHVS and CDR2 FNYEAQ. The ends lost 1 base at V and 5 bases at J; junction bases unmatched: 9. There are 17 residues in the CDR3.

V and J are TRBV9 and TRBJ2-7, with TRBD2 matching over 11 bases. Germline V CDR1 and CDR2: SGDLS, YYNGEE. The V and J ends lost 4 bases and 5 bases, in that order; junction bases with no gene match: 8. The CDR3 spans 15 residues. The CDR3 nucleotides are TGTGCCAGCAGCCTTACTAGCGGGAGTATCAACGAGCAGTACTTC. This codes for CASSLTSGSINEQYF.

CDR3 amino acids: CASSQQGYSEAFF. The CDR3, as DNA: TGTGCCAGCAGCCAACAGGGGTACTCTGAAGCTTTCTTT. The rearrangement joins TRBV28 to TRBJ1-1; TRBD1 matches at 7 bases. CDR1 is MDHEN and CDR2 is SYDVKM in the germline V gene. Unmatched junction bases numbered 7, after V lost 6 bases and J lost 6 bases. The CDR3 spans 13 residues. The complete variable domain, with remaining parts taken from reference TRBV28 and TRBJ1-1, reads DVKVTQSSRYLVKRTGEKVFLECVQDMDHENMFWYRQDPGLGLRLIYFSYDVKMKEKGDIPEGYSVSREKKERFSLILESASTNQTSMYLCASSQQGYSEAFFGQGTRLTVV.

This clone occurred once. The chain is built from TRBV4-3 and TRBJ1-4; 11 bases agree with TRBD1. V shed 3 bases and J 5 bases; nucleotides not matched to a gene: 5. This CDR3 spans 16 amino acids. Germline lookup yields CDR1 LGHNA and CDR2 YSLEER. CDR3 in amino acids: CASSQGQGVLNEKLFF. DNA for the CDR3: TGCGCCAGCAGCCAGGGACAGGGGGTATTAAATGAAAAACTGTTTTTT.

This CDR3 reads CASSRGQGRQYF. In DNA form, the CDR3 reads TGTGCCAGCAGCCGTGGACAGGGGAGGCAGTACTTC. The chain is built from TRBV6-2 or TRBV6-3 and TRBJ2-7; 9 bases match TRBD1. From germline, CDR1 is MNHEY and CDR2 SVGEGT. J was trimmed by 9 bases and V by 6 bases; bases with no gene match: 6. This CDR3 has 12 amino acids.

This chain joins TRBV28 and TRBJ1-1; D is unresolved. The CDR3 consists of 13 residues. Trimming removed 8 bases at V and 6 bases at J, with 16 bases between. CDR1 and CDR2 from the germline V gene are MDHEN and SYDVKM. The CDR3 region has the DNA TGTGCCAGCGAACGAATGGGGAGGCCTGAAGCTTTCTTT. Its protein is CASERMGRPEAFF.

In DNA, the CDR3 is TGTGCCAGCAGCTCCCTGTCGCAGGGGTCGAATGAAAAACTGTTTTTT. The encoded protein is CASSSLSQGSNEKLFF. The rearrangement links TRBV11-2 to TRBJ1-4; possible D gene TRBD1, 6 bases. This CDR3 is 16 amino acids long. Germline V gives CDR1 SGHAT, CDR2 FQNNGV. The V end lost 4 bases, the J end lost 5 bases, and 17 bases lay between the germline ends.

V and J are TRBV6-1 and TRBJ1-5; unclear D gene. Germline-derived CDR1 and CDR2 are MNHNS and SASEGT. Trimming left V 1 base short and J 5 bases short, with 6 bases between. The CDR3 spans 13 residues. Written as DNA, the CDR3 is TGTGCCAGCAGTGAAGTTCGGGATCAGCCCCAGCATTTT. As protein: CASSEVRDQPQHF.

This rearrangement joins TRBV20-1 to TRBJ1-1, with a tentative D call TRBD1 (6 bases). CDR3 length equals 11 residues. V was clipped by 4 bases and J by 7 bases, with 10 bases between them. Per the germline V gene, CDR1 is DFQATT and CDR2 is SNEGSKA (reference sequence). This CDR3 is CSATDSIEAFF. CDR3 bases: TGCAGTGCTACGGACAGCATTGAAGCTTTCTTT.

V gene TRBV7-9 combines with J gene TRBJ2-7; the D is unclear. Germline V gene data show CDR1 as SEHNR and CDR2 as FQNEAQ (reference sequence). The CDR3 is 13 amino acids. The ends were cut back, 1 base at V and 6 bases at J, with 10 bases in the middle. Here the CDR3 reads CASSLGVGSEQYF. CDR3 DNA sequence: TGTGCCAGCAGCTTAGGTGTCGGTAGCGAGCAGTACTTC.

The J gene is TRBJ2-3, the V gene TRBV3-1 (or the pseudogene TRBV3-2); a possible D gene is TRBD2 (5 bases). V was trimmed by 3 bases and J by 0 bases, leaving 7 bases between them. The V gene's germline CDR1 is LGHDT and CDR2 YNNKEL (reference sequence). The CDR3 is 14 residues long. CDR3 DNA: TGTGCCAGCAGCCACGGACTGAGCACAGATACGCAGTATTTT. This gives the protein CASSHGLSTDTQYF.

Here the CDR3 DNA reads TGTGCCAGCAGTCCCGGGGTGGGGGCAAAAGAGGAGGAGACCCAGTACTTC. Amino acids: CASSPGVGAKEEETQYF. This sequence joins TRBV27 and TRBJ2-5; D may be TRBD1 (6 bases). With 5 bases removed from V and 5 bases from J, the gap between germline ends came to 24 bases. This CDR3 comprises 17 residues. Germline V gives CDR1 MNHEY, CDR2 SMNVEV (reference sequence).

The chain joins TRBV5-1 to TRBJ2-7; TRBD2 agrees at 11 bases. With 4 bases clipped from V and 7 bases from J, the junction kept 10 bases outside the gene matches. Germline lookup yields CDR1 SGHRS and CDR2 YFSETQ. CDR3 size: 15 residues. In nucleotides, the CDR3 is TGCGCCAGCAGCCTAGCGGGAGGCCCACTCCAAGAGCAGTACTTC. Its protein product is CASSLAGGPLQEQYF. The complete variable domain, with remaining parts taken from reference TRBV5-1 and TRBJ2-7, reads KAGVTQTPRYLIKTRGQQVTLSCSPISGHRSVSWYQQTPGQGLQFLFEYFSETQRNKGNFPGRFSGRQFSNSRSEMNVSTLELGDSALYLCASSLAGGPLQEQYFGPGTRLTVT.